This TCR beta chain was recovered during a study of control samples from healthy donors and cancer patients. Trimming took off 5 bases at V and 4 bases at J, with 14 bases between the two ends. Germline-derived CDR1 and CDR2 are SGHAT and FQNNGV. The CDR3 loop spans 15 amino acids. The assay was immunoSEQ multiplex PCR, and TCRdb's table has in-frame clones only and misses some. The sample carries some 150,000 clones, 93% recorded once. Material: blood. The receptor's source is a man aged 45-65 years in good health. The chain combines TRBV11-2 with TRBJ2-2, with a possible D match to TRBD2 (5 bases). This CDR3 reads CASSPLSAGTGELFF. The CDR3 coding sequence is TGTGCCAGCAGCCCCCTCTCGGCGGGCACCGGGGAGCTGTTTTTT.